This T cell receptor beta chain came from a study of cytomegalovirus exposure and HLA in healthy donors. Broader study findings: Later analysis demonstrated an association between a missense DCLRE1C variant and TCR beta V- and J-gene trimming.

Regarding this clone: Its antigen remains unidentified.

J gave up 1 base and V 4 bases, and 5 bases lay outside the gene matches. CDR1 is SGDLS and CDR2 is YYNGEE in the germline V gene. This CDR3 spans 15 amino acids. The study ran its PCR with 60 Vbeta and 13 Jbeta primers. The assay was immunoSEQ multiplex PCR, and TCRdb's table has in-frame clones only and misses some. The repertoire includes 100,000 to 120,000 clones, 76% of them detected once, and about an eighth sits in the top ten. The chain links TRBV9 to TRBJ2-5, with TRBD2 matching over 9 bases. Sequencing input: PBMCs. The TCR was taken from a man aged 25 to 40 in good health and CMV-seropositive. CDR3 protein: CASSQTAGGQETQYF. CDR3 DNA sequence: TGTGCCAGCAGCCAGACAGCGGGGGGCCAAGAGACCCAGTACTTC.